This TCR beta chain came from a study of blood T cell repertoires in COVID-19. For the study at large: PBMCs, B-cell-depleted T cells, or T cells were the source of the cDNA or gDNA that made up the material.

This CDR3 is 16 amino acids long. Trimming took off 1 base at V and 8 bases at J, with 18 bases between the two ends. The germline V gene encodes CDR1 SGHVS and CDR2 FQNEAQ. Only in-frame clones appear in the TCRdb table, and some are missing; sequencing was by immunoSEQ multiplex PCR. Of 200,000 or so clones in the sample, roughly 80% were seen once. V usage is TRBV7-8 and J usage is TRBJ1-5; D is possibly TRBD1 (6 bases). Sequenced input: peripheral blood. This TCR was recovered from a woman between 25 and 40 years old with acute or convalescent COVID-19. For the CDR3, the DNA is TGTGCCAGCAGCTTAGTACAGGGCGGGTCCGTAGAGCCCCAGCATTTT. Translating gives CASSLVQGGSVEPQHF.